This TCR beta chain was documented in a study of blood T cell repertoires in COVID-19. Study details: COVID-19 samples collected from the United States, Italy and Spain covered acute and convalescent phases. PBMCs, B-cell-depleted T cells, or T cells provided the cDNA or gDNA that made up the material.

Original processing methods: Amplification from reference gene primers served as the basis for estimated nucleated cell counts. The assay was immunoSEQ multiplex PCR, and TCRdb's table has in-frame clones only and misses some. V and J calls and clone size are those listed in that table; D and trimming were worked out from the DNA. The data show just over 150,000 clones, 85% seen once. CDR3 length: 15 amino acids. Germline CDR1 SGHAT, CDR2 FQNNGV. V dropped 5 bases and J dropped 2; count of bases not matched to a gene: 4. The sequence was obtained from a human donor with acute or convalescent COVID-19. The donor label of this sample is uncertain. The sample consisted of peripheral blood. The rearrangement uses TRBV11-2 and TRBJ1-2; TRBD1 matches 11 bases. CDR3 in DNA: TGTGCCAGCAGCCCTAGGACAGGGGGCAACTATGGCTACACCTTC. This gives the protein CASSPRTGGNYGYTF. Full variable domain (remainder filled in from reference TRBV11-2 and TRBJ1-2): EAGVAQSPRYKIIEKRQSVAFWCNPISGHATLYWYQQILGQGPKLLIQFQNNGVVDDSQLPKDRFSAERLKGVDSTLKIQPAKLEDSAVYLCASSPRTGGNYGYTFGSGTRLTVV.